These 24 T cell receptor delta chains were sequenced from one sample in a study of gamma-delta T cells after stem cell transplantation. TCRdb applied CATT to the RT-PCR reads for clone calling. The table includes some 2,300 delta-chain clones, about 16% detected once. The material sequenced was gamma-delta T cells. Receptors were obtained from a human donor. It is not recorded whose cells these are; they may come from a transplant donor.

This clone rates as medium-sized (0.01 to 0.1%). The chain combines TRDV1 with TRDJ1, with 8 bases that match TRDD3. Germline loops: CDR1 TSWWSYY, CDR2 QGS. This CDR3 is 17 amino acids long. V lost 1 base to trimming and J lost 2 bases; unmatched junction nucleotides: 9. CDR3 coding DNA: TGTGCTCTTGGGGAACCCCGTTCTGGGGGAAAAACCGATAAACTCATCTTT. Translating it yields CALGEPRSGGKTDKLIF.

This clone was seen more than once but under ten times. The chain is built from TRDV2 and TRDJ2; 9 bases are a match to TRDD3. The junction had 12 bases not matched to a gene; V was cut back by 3 bases and J by 2 bases. The CDR3 is 18 residues long. Per germline, CDR1 GEAIGNYY and CDR2 EKD. CDR3 in amino acids: CACDSRGGIQGLTAQLFF. CDR3 DNA sequence: TGTGCCTGTGACTCCCGCGGGGGGATACAAGGATTGACAGCACAACTCTTCTTT.

The V gene is TRAV38-2/DV8, the J gene TRDJ1; the match to TRDD3 covers 8 bases. TCRdb offers no J gene call, so here the DNA was matched to germline to obtain one. The germline V gene encodes CDR1 TSESDYY and CDR2 QEAYKQQN. V trimming: 3 bases; J trimming: 0 bases; junction bases outside the gene matches: 19. This CDR3 has 20 residues. This CDR3 reads CAYRTLAFPEGYAYTDKLIF. The CDR3 DNA reads as TGTGCTTATAGGACCTTGGCCTTCCCTGAGGGATACGCGTACACCGATAAACTCATCTTT.

With respect to this clone: This sequence may be a read error, since a much larger clone differs from it by one base. No V gene was called, and the J gene is TRDJ2; the listed D gene, TRDD3, was not tested against the DNA. The CDR3 is made up of 19 amino acids. The CDR3 DNA reads as TGTGCCTGTGACCCCCTCATCTATACTGGGGGATACAGGACAGCACACCTCTTCTTT. Its protein product is CACDPLIYTGGYRTAHLFF.

The V gene is uncalled and the J gene is TRDJ1; the D call TRDD3 from the table was never checked on the DNA. This CDR3 comprises 17 residues. The CDR3 loop reads CALGTGEGWGIPDKLIF. The DNA for the CDR3 is TGTGCTCTTGGGACCGGCGAGGGGTGGGGGATACCCGATAAACTCATCTTT.

Concerning this clone itself: This sequence may be a read error, since a much larger clone differs from it by one base. CDR3 amino acids: CACDTTGDTRRWDTRQMFF. The CDR3 DNA reads TGTGCCTGTGACACCACAGGGGATACGCGTCGCTGGGACACCCGACAGATGTTTTTC. The rearrangement joins TRDV2 to TRDJ3; 9 nucleotides agree with TRDD3. Trimming at V came to 0 bases and at J to 3 bases, leaving 8 bases not matched to a gene. In germline, CDR1 is GEAIGNYY, CDR2 EKD. This CDR3 is 19 amino acids long.

About this clone: Given a much more abundant clone one base away, this may be a read error. The rearrangement joins TRDV2 to TRDJ2, with D unresolved. The J gene is absent in TCRdb and was assigned here via DNA matching to germline. Between the trimmed V and J ends, which lost 3 bases and 2 bases, there was a span of 39 bases. The CDR3 has 24 residues. CDR1 GEAIGNYY and CDR2 EKD come from the germline V gene. This chain's CDR3 is CACDRRRRLPHILRVIRLTAQLFF. The CDR3 region has the DNA TGTGCCTGTGACCGTAGGCGTCGCCTCCCCCATATACTGAGGGTTATTCGCTTGACAGCACAACTCTTCTTT.

Concerning this clone: A much larger clone is a single base away; this may be a read error. The chain is built from TRDV2 and TRDJ2; 7 bases align to TRDD3. J was trimmed by 6 bases and V by 2 bases; bases with no gene match: 5. The length of the CDR3 is 14 residues. Germline lookup yields CDR1 GEAIGNYY and CDR2 EKD. DNA for the CDR3: TGTGCCTGTGACAGGGGGGGATTGGCAGCACAACTCTTCTTT. It codes for CACDRGGLAAQLFF.

This clone was found a few times. A read error may be the cause here, since a much bigger clone is one base away. The chain carries TRDV2 and TRDJ2, with TRDD3 matching over 10 bases. The CDR3 extends over 15 amino acids. Germline CDR1 is GEAIGNYY and CDR2 is EKD. Trimming removed 3 bases from V and 1 base from J; junction bases left unmatched: 1. CDR3 in DNA: TGTGCCTGTGACGCTGGGGGATATTTGACAGCACAACTCTTCTTT. Protein: CACDAGGYLTAQLFF.

The table lists this clone with a count of one. The J gene was recorded as TRDJ3; no V gene was called; TRDD3 is taken as the D call from the table, unchecked against the DNA. The CDR3 runs to 21 residues. CDR3 in DNA: TGTGCCTGTGACCTCGTACTGGGGGACCTCCGGAGGTCCTGTGACACCCGACAGATGTTTTTC. It translates to CACDLVLGDLRRSCDTRQMFF.

This clone was found a few times. A read error may be the cause here, since a much bigger clone is one base away. The sample has other DNA sequences that encode this CDR3 too. The rearrangement uses TRDV2 and TRDJ2; D may be TRDD3 (5 bases). This CDR3 is built from 18 residues. Germline values: CDR1 GEAIGNYY, CDR2 EKD. V was pared by 0 bases and J by 2 bases, with 18 bases between. In nucleotides, the CDR3 is TGTGCCTGTGACACCGGGCGGGGGGTCTCAGCCTTGACAGCACAACTCTTCTTT. Protein product: CACDTGRGVSALTAQLFF.

Note on this clone: A much larger clone sits a single nucleotide away, making a read error possible. The rearrangement uses TRDV1 and TRDJ1; 12 nucleotides agree with TRDD3. The CDR3 is made up of 19 amino acids. CDR1 is TSWWSYY, CDR2 QGS, per germline. Unmatched junction bases numbered 16, after V lost 4 bases and J lost 4 bases. The CDR3: CALGVYVLGDTRSFDKLIF. DNA for the CDR3: TGTGCTCTTGGGGTCTACGTCCTGGGGGATACGCGTAGCTTCGATAAACTCATCTTT.

Worth noting for this clone: A much larger clonotype is one base distant, so this may be a read error. CDR3 loop: CACDPPGDSTAHLFF. Written as DNA, the CDR3 is TGTGCCTGTGACCCACCGGGGGATTCGACAGCACACCTCTTCTTT. V and J are TRDV2 and TRDJ2; 7 bases line up with TRDD3. Germline V gene data show CDR1 as GEAIGNYY and CDR2 as EKD. The CDR3 length is 15 residues.

On this clone: This could be a read error, since a much larger clone is one nucleotide away. This CDR3 is also generated by other DNA sequences in the sample. The CDR3 DNA reads as TGTGCCTGTGACACTGGGGGTCTCTCCTGGGACACCCGACAGATGTTTTTC. Protein product: CACDTGGLSWDTRQMFF. The rearrangement uses TRDV2 and TRDJ3, with a tentative D call TRDD3 (6 bases). Deletions cut 1 base from V and 0 bases from J, with 9 bases between. This CDR3 has 17 amino acids. From germline, CDR1 is GEAIGNYY and CDR2 EKD.

This clone ranks as medium-sized. The sample has other DNA sequences that encode this CDR3 too. J is TRDJ1 and V is TRDV1; D is possibly TRDD2 (5 bases). There are 23 residues in the CDR3. Germline CDR1 TSWWSYY, CDR2 QGS. Trimming removed 4 bases at V and 0 bases at J, with 36 bases between. CDR3 sequence: CALGGGLREVRGPYPVYTDKLIF. CDR3 sequence (DNA): TGTGCTCTTGGGGGGGGCCTTCGCGAAGTCCGGGGCCCCTACCCTGTTTACACCGATAAACTCATCTTT.

On this clone: Being one base from a much bigger clone, this may be a read error. Additional DNA sequences in this sample encode the identical CDR3. This chain links TRDV2 with TRDJ3, with D maybe TRDD3 (6 bases). Trimming shortened V by 7 bases and J by 4 bases, and 19 bases separated the two germline ends. The CDR3 consists of 17 residues. The V gene's germline CDR1 is GEAIGNYY and CDR2 EKD. CDR3 amino acids: CACESLDTGWDTRQMFF. CDR3 sequence (DNA): TGTGCCTGCGAAAGTCTGGATACAGGATGGGACACCCGACAGATGTTTTTC.

In this sample, this clone turned up a few times. Being one base from a much bigger clone, this may be a read error. The chain recombines TRDV2 with TRDJ2; 12 bases are a match to TRDD3. CDR3 length equals 17 residues. Per germline, CDR1 GEAIGNYY and CDR2 EKD. CDR3 coding DNA: TGTGCCTGTGACTTACTGGGGGATACATCCTTGACAGCACAACCCTTCTTT. Its translation is CACDLLGDTSLTAQPFF.

This clone is termed large. The chain carries TRDV1 and TRDJ1; no reliable D call. This CDR3 has 16 residues. Trimming pared 3 bases from V and 0 bases from J, leaving 14 bases between. CDR1 and CDR2 from the germline V gene are TSWWSYY and QGS. This chain's CDR3 is CALGDPLLSYTDKLIF. CDR3 coding DNA: TGTGCTCTTGGGGACCCTTTATTGTCGTACACCGATAAACTCATCTTT.

This clone is medium-sized by share. The same CDR3 also results from other DNA sequences found in this sample. This chain joins TRDV3 and TRDJ1; D might be TRDD2 (7 bases). Trimming stripped 4 bases from V and 6 bases from J, with 30 bases between. The CDR3 totals 17 residues. CDR1 is TVYSNPD and CDR2 is GDNSRS in the germline V gene (reference sequence). In DNA, the CDR3 is TGTGCCTCCATCCTTTCCTACGTCGGCTGGGGTTATAATAAACTCATCTTT. This translates into CASILSYVGWGYNKLIF.

This clone was counted between two and nine times. Other DNA variants within this sample encode the same CDR3. CDR3 amino acids: CALGERPYWGIHAIALTAQLFF. The CDR3, as DNA: TGTGCTCTTGGGGAACGCCCCTACTGGGGGATACACGCTATTGCCTTGACAGCACAACTCTTCTTT. This rearrangement joins TRDV1 to TRDJ2; 12 bases align to TRDD3. The CDR3 spans 22 residues. Germline V lookup: CDR1 TSWWSYY, CDR2 QGS. V shed 1 base and J 2 bases; nucleotides not matched to a gene: 17.

This clone is large (0.1 to 1%). The J gene is TRDJ1, the V gene TRDV1; 13 bases match TRDD3. The CDR3 has 17 residues. In germline, CDR1 is TSWWSYY, CDR2 QGS. V lost 4 bases, J lost 4 bases, and 9 bases stayed unmatched. CDR3 sequence: CALGGSYWGIRGDKLIF. CDR3 coding DNA: TGTGCTCTTGGGGGTTCCTACTGGGGGATACGCGGCGATAAACTCATCTTT.

This clone is termed medium-sized. The V and J genes are TRDV1 and TRDJ2; unclear D gene. Germline V gene sequence: CDR1 TSWWSYY, CDR2 QGS. The V and J ends lost 0 bases and 0 bases respectively, with 14 bases between them. The CDR3 contains 18 residues. Written as DNA, the CDR3 is TGTGCTCTTGGGGAACTCCCCCCCCGAGGCCCTTTGACAGCACAACTCTTCTTT. This encodes CALGELPPRGPLTAQLFF.

This clone has only a few counts. A much bigger clone sits one base away, suggesting this may be a read error. This specimen includes other DNA sequences encoding the same CDR3. V usage is TRDV3 and J usage is TRDJ2, with 7 positions matching TRDD3. The V gene end was trimmed by 2 bases and the J gene end by 2 bases; junction bases not matched to a gene: 11. The CDR3 length is 16 residues. CDR1 and CDR2 (germline): TVYSNPD, GDNSRS (reference sequence). The CDR3 reads CAFRRGILWLTAQLFF. DNA for the CDR3: TGTGCCTTTCGCCGAGGGATACTCTGGTTGACAGCACAACTCTTCTTT. Looking up the rest from reference TRDV3 and TRDJ2 gives the full variable domain: CDKVTQSSPDQTVASGSEVVLLCTYDTVYSNPDLFWYRIRPDYSFQFVFYGDNSRSEGADFTQGRFSVKHILTQKAFHLVISPVRTEDSATYYCAFRRGILWLTAQLFFGKGTQLIVEP.

Remarks on this clone: A clone one base away is much larger, so this may be a read error. The V gene is TRDV2, the J gene TRDJ2; 10 positions agree with TRDD3. The CDR3 has 16 amino acids. Germline V lookup: CDR1 GEAIGNYY, CDR2 EKD. CDR3 sequence reads: CACDTVGDTLTARLFF. The CDR3 DNA is TGTGCCTGTGACACCGTGGGGGATACTTTGACAGCACGACTCTTCTTT.